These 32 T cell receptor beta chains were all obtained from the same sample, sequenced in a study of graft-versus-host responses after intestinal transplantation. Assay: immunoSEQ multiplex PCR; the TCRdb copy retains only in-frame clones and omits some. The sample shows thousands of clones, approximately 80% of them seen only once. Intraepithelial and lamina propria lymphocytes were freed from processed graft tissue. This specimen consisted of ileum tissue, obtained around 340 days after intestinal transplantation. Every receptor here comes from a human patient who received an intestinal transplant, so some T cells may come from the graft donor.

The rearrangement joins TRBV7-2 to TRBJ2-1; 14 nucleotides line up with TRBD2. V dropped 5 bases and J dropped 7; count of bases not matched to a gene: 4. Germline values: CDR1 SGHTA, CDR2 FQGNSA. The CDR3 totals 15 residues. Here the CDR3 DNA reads TGTGCCAGCAGCAAGACTAGCGGGGGGGGGAATGAGCAGTTCTTC. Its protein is CASSKTSGGGNEQFF.

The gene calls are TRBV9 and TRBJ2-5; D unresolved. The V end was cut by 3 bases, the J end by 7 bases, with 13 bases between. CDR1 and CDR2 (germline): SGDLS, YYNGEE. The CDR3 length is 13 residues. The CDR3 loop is CASSARLIGTQYF. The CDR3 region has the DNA TGTGCCAGCAGCGCTCGTCTGATCGGGACCCAGTACTTC. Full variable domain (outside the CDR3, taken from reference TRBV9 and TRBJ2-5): DSGVTQTPKHLITATGQRVTLRCSPRSGDLSVYWYQQSLDQGLQFLIQYYNGEERAKGNILERFSAQQFPDLHSELNLSSLELGDSALYFCASSARLIGTQYFGPGTRLLVL.

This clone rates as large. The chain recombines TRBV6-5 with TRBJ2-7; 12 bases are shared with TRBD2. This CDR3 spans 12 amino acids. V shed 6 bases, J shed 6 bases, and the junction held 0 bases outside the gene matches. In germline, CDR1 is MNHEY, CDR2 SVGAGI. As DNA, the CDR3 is TGTGCCAGCAGGACTAGCGGGAGCGAGCAGTACTTC. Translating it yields CASRTSGSEQYF.

As DNA, the CDR3 is TGCGCCAGCAGCCCTCGGACAGGCCAATCCTACGAGCAGTACTTC. Its protein is CASSPRTGQSYEQYF. The chain recombines TRBV5-1 with TRBJ2-7; TRBD1 matches at 7 bases. After removal of 4 bases from V and 1 base from J, the junction contained 8 bases not matched to a gene. The CDR3 has 15 amino acids. The germline gives CDR1 SGHRS, CDR2 YFSETQ.

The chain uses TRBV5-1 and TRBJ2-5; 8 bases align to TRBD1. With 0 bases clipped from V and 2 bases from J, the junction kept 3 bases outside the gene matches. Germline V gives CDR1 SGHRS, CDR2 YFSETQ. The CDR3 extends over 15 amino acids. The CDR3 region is CASSLGDRRQETQYF. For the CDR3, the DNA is TGCGCCAGCAGCTTGGGGGACAGGAGGCAAGAGACCCAGTACTTC.

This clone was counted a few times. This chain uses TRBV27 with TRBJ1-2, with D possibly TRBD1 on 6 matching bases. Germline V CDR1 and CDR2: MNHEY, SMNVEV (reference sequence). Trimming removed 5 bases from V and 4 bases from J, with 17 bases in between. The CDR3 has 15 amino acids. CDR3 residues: CASSRLNKQGYGYTF. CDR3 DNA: TGTGCCAGCAGTCGCCTCAATAAACAGGGCTATGGCTACACCTTC.

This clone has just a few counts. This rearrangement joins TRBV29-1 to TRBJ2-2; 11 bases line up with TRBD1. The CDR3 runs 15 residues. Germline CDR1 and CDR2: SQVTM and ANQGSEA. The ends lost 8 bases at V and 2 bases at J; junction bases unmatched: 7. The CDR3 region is CSSSGQGGNTGELFF. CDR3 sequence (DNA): TGCAGCTCCTCGGGACAGGGGGGCAACACCGGGGAGCTGTTTTTT.

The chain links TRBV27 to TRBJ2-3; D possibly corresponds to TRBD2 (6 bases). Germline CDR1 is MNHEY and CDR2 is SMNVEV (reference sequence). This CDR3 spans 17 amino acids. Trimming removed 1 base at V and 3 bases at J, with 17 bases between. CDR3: CASSLYFGGKATDTQYF. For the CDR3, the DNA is TGTGCCAGCAGTTTATACTTCGGGGGAAAAGCTACAGATACGCAGTATTTT.

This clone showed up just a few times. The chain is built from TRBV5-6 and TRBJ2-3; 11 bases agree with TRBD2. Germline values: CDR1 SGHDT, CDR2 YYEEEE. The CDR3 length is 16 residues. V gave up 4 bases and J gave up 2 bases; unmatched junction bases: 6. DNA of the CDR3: TGTGCCAGCAGCGGTAGCGGGGGGGCCGTCACAGATACGCAGTATTTT. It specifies CASSGSGGAVTDTQYF.

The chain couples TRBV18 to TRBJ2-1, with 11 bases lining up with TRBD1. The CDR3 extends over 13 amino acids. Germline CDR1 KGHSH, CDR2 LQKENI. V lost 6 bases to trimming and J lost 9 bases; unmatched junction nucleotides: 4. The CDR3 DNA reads TGTGCCAGCTCGAGGACAGGGGGCACTGAGCAGTTCTTC. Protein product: CASSRTGGTEQFF.

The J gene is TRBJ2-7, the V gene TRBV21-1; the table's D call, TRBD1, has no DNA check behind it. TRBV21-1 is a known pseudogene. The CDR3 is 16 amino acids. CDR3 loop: CASSKDDREWAYEQYF. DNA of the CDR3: TGTGCCAGCAGCAAAGATGACAGGGAATGGGCCTACGAGCAGTACTTC.

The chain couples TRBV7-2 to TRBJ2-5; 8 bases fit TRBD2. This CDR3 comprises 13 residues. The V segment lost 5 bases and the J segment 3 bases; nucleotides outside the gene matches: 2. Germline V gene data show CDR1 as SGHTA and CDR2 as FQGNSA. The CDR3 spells CASSRSGEETQYF. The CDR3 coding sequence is TGTGCCAGCAGCCGTAGCGGGGAAGAGACCCAGTACTTC.

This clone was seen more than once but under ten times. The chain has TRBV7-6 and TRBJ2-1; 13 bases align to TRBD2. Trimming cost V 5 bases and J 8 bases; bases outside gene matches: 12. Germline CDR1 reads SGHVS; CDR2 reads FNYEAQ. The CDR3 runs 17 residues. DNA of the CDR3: TGTGCCAGCAGCACCACTAGCGGGAGGGCCATCGGGGATGAGCAGTTCTTC. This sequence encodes CASSTTSGRAIGDEQFF.

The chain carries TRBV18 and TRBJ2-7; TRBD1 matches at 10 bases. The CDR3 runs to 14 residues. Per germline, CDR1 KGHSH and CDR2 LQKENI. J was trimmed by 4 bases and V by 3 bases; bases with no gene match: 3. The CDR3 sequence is CASSPGTGVYEQYF. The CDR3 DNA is TGTGCCAGCTCACCGGGGACAGGGGTGTACGAGCAGTACTTC.

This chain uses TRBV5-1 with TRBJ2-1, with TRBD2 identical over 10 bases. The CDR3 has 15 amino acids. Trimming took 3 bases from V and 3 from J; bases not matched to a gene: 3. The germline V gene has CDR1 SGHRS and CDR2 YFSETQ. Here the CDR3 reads CASSSAGGGYNEQFF. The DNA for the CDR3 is TGCGCCAGCAGCTCAGCGGGAGGGGGCTACAATGAGCAGTTCTTC.

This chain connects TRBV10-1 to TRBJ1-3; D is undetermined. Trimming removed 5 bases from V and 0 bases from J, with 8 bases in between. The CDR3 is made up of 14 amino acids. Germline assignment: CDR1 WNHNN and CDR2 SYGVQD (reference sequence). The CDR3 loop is CASSSGSSGNTIYF. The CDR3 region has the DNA TGCGCCAGCAGTTCGGGGAGCTCTGGAAACACCATATATTTT.

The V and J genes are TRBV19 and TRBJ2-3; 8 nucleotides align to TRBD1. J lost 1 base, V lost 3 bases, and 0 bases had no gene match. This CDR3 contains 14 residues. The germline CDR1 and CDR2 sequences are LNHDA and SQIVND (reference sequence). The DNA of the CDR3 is TGTGCCAGTAGTATGGACAGGGGCACAGATACGCAGTATTTT. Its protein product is CASSMDRGTDTQYF.

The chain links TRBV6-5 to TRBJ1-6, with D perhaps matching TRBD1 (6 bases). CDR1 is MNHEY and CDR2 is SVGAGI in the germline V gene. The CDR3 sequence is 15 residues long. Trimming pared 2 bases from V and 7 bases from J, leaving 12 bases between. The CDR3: CASSYAEGVNSPLHF. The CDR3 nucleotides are TGTGCCAGCAGTTACGCCGAGGGGGTAAATTCACCCCTCCACTTT.

CDR3 DNA: TGTGCCAGCAGTTTCCCGACAGGGGCCCGGCAAGAGACCCAGTACTTC. Protein product: CASSFPTGARQETQYF. The genes are TRBV27 and TRBJ2-5, with TRBD1 identical over 8 bases. Germline lookup yields CDR1 MNHEY and CDR2 SMNVEV (reference sequence). CDR3 length equals 16 residues. J was trimmed by 2 bases and V by 3 bases; bases with no gene match: 8.

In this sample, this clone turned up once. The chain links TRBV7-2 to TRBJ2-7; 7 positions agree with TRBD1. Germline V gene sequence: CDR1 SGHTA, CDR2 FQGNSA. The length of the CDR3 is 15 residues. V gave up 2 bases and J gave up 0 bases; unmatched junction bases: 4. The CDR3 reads CASSLKGAISYEQYF. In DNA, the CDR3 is TGTGCCAGCAGCTTAAAGGGGGCAATCTCCTACGAGCAGTACTTC.

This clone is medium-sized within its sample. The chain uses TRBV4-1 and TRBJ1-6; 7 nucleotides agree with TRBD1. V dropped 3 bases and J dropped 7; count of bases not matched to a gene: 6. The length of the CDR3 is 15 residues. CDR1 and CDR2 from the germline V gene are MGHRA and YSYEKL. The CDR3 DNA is TGCGCCAGCAGCCAGGGACAGCATGAAAATTCACCCCTCCACTTT. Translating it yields CASSQGQHENSPLHF.

CDR3 region: CASSLRLAGVTGELFF. The CDR3 nucleotides are TGTGCCAGCAGTTTACGACTAGCGGGAGTCACCGGGGAGCTGTTTTTT. This chain connects TRBV28 to TRBJ2-2, with TRBD2 identical over 12 bases. The germline V gene encodes CDR1 MDHEN and CDR2 SYDVKM. Losses at the gene ends were 2 bases for V and 4 bases for J; bases not matched to a gene: 2. CDR3 size: 16 residues.

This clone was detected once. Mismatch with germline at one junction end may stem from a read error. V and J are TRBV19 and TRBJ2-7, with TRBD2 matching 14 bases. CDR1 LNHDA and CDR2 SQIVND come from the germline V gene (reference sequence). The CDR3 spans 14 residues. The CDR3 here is CASSPGTSGSIKDF. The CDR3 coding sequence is TGTGCCAGTTCCCCAGGGACTAGCGGGAGTATAAAGGACTTC.

The CDR3 nucleotides are TGTGCCTGGAGTGTACGCGGGGCAGTAACTTATCAGCCCCAGCATTTT. Translating it yields CAWSVRGAVTYQPQHF. The chain joins TRBV30 to TRBJ1-5, with D maybe TRBD1 (5 bases). The CDR3 sequence is 16 residues long. Germline CDR1 GTSNPN, CDR2 SVGIG (reference sequence). The V end lost 0 bases, the J end lost 5 bases, and 17 bases lay between the germline ends.

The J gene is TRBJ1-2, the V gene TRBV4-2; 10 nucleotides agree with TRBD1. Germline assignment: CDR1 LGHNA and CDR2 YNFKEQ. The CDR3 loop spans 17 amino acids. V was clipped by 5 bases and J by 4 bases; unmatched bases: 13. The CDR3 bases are TGTGCCAGCAGCTTGGGGGGACAGGGGATTGGGACCTATGGCTACACCTTC. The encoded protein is CASSLGGQGIGTYGYTF.

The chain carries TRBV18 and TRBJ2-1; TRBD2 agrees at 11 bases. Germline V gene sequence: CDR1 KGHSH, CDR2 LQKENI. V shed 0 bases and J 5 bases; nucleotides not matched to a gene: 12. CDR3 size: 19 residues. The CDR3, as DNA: TGTGCCAGCTCACCACCGAACTCCTTAGCGGGGGGGCCGGACAATGAGCAGTTCTTC. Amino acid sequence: CASSPPNSLAGGPDNEQFF. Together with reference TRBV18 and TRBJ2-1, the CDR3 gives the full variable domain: NAGVMQNPRHLVRRRGQEARLRCSPMKGHSHVYWYRQLPEEGLKFMVYLQKENIIDESGMPKERFSAEFPKEGPSILRIQQVVRGDSAAYFCASSPPNSLAGGPDNEQFFGPGTRLTVL.

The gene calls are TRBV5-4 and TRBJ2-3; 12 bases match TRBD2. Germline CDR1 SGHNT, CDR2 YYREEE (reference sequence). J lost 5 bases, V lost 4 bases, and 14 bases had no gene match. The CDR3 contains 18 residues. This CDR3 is CASSDPGTSGLIRDTQYF. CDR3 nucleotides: TGTGCCAGCAGCGATCCCGGGACTAGCGGGCTTATCCGAGATACGCAGTATTTT.

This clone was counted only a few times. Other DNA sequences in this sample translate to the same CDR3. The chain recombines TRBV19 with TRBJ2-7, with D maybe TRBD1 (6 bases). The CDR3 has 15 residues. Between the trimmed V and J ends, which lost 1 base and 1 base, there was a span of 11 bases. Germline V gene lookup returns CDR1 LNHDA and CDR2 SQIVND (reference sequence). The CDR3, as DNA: TGTGCCAGTAGTATAGGAACAGGGCTTTCCTACGAGCAGTACTTC. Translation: CASSIGTGLSYEQYF. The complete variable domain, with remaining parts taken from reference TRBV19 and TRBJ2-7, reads DGGITQSPKYLFRKEGQNVTLSCEQNLNHDAMYWYRQDPGQGLRLIYYSQIVNDFQKGDIAEGYSVSREKKESFPLTVTSAQKNPTAFYLCASSIGTGLSYEQYFGPGTRLTVT.

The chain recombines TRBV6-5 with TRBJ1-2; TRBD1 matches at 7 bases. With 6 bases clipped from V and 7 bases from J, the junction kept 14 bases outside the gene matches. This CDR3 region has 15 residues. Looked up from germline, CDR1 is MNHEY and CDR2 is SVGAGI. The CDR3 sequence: CASSSGTALPSGYTF. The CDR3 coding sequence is TGTGCCAGCAGCTCCGGGACAGCGCTTCCGTCTGGCTACACCTTC.

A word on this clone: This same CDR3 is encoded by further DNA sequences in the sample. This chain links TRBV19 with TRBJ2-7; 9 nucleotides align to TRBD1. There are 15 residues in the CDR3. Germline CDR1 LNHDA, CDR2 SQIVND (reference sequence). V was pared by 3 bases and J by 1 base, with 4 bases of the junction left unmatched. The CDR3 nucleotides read TGTGCCAGTAGTATTGGGACAGGGCTATCCTACGAGCAGTACTTC. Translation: CASSIGTGLSYEQYF.

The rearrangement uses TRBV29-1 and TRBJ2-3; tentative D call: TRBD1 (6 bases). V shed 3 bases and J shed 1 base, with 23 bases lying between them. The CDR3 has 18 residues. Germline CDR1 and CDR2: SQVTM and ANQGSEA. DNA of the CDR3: TGCAGCGTTGATGGTTTGATAGTGGAGACAGGAGGCACAGATACGCAGTATTTT. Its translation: CSVDGLIVETGGTDTQYF.

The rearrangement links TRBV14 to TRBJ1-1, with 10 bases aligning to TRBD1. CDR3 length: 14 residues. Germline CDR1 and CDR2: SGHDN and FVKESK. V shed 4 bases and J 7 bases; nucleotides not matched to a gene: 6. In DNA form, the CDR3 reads TGTGCCAGCAGCCGACAGGGGGCGCGGGATGAAGCTTTCTTT. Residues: CASSRQGARDEAFF. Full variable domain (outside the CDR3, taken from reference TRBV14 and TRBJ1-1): EAGVTQFPSHSVIEKGQTVTLRCDPISGHDNLYWYRRVMGKEIKFLLHFVKESKQDESGMPNNRFLAERTGGTYSTLKVQPAELEDSGVYFCASSRQGARDEAFFGQGTRLTVV.